This T cell receptor beta chain was sequenced in a study of cytomegalovirus exposure and HLA in healthy donors. Study context: A later analysis reported the same platform for the roughly 120 validation repertoires and the approximately 720 first-cohort repertoires. Study-wide results and caveats: Among TCR beta chains, those listed as cytomegalovirus-associated numbered approximately 150. Generally TCR sequences proved uncommon, though certain public TCRs appeared in numerous donors. Three CMV-associated chains proved CMV antigen-specific in vitro.

Comments on this clone: Its antigen is as yet unknown.

Trimming took 7 bases from V and 3 from J; bases not matched to a gene: 2. Germline V gene sequence: CDR1 MNHEY, CDR2 SVGAGI. CDR3 length: 13 residues. Using immunoSEQ multiplex PCR, the repertoire was profiled, and TCRdb retains in-frame clones only, with some absent. The data show around 150,000 clones, approximately 96% seen once. This chain links TRBV6-5 with TRBJ2-3; TRBD2 aligns across 9 bases. The receptor was isolated from a woman aged 18-29 years in good health and CMV-seronegative. Material: PBMCs. The CDR3 DNA reads as TGTGCCAGCACCCTAGCGGGGACAGATACGCAGTATTTT. This gives the protein CASTLAGTDTQYF.